Each of the 16 T cell receptor beta chains below was sequenced from the same sample in a study of T cell changes during pregnancy in multiple sclerosis. Assay: immunoSEQ multiplex PCR; the TCRdb copy retains only in-frame clones and omits some. The sample consists of approximately 90,000 clones, around 93% of them appearing once. The sample consisted of peripheral blood, taken before pregnancy. The origin of the receptors is a female donor with multiple sclerosis, enrolled in a pregnancy study.

The chain links TRBV5-4 to TRBJ1-2, with 7 positions matching TRBD1. This CDR3 region has 15 residues. The V gene's germline CDR1 is SGHNT and CDR2 YYREEE (reference sequence). V gave up 3 bases and J gave up 8 bases; unmatched junction bases: 13. The CDR3 DNA is TGTGCCAGCAGCTCAGACACAACAGGGGAAGGAGGCTACACCTTC. Amino acids: CASSSDTTGEGGYTF.

The rearrangement joins TRBV2 to TRBJ2-3; 9 nucleotides match TRBD2. The CDR3 length is 16 residues. V dropped 6 bases and J dropped 0; count of bases not matched to a gene: 7. CDR1 and CDR2 (germline): SNHLY, FYNNEI. The CDR3 bases are TGTGCCAGCAGGGCGGGACTAGCAATTAGCACAGATACGCAGTATTTT. Its protein is CASRAGLAISTDTQYF.

This clone was seen once. As DNA, the CDR3 is TGTGCCAGCAGCTTAGGGCAGGGGATGGGGAGCACTGAAGCTTTCTTT. This sequence encodes CASSLGQGMGSTEAFF. V usage is TRBV11-1 and J usage is TRBJ1-1; D is possibly TRBD1 (6 bases). Germline assignment: CDR1 SGHAT and CDR2 FQDESV (reference sequence). V was cut by 1 base and J by 4 bases, with 16 bases left in between. The CDR3 is 16 amino acids.

The rearrangement joins TRBV7-8 to TRBJ2-7, with 9 bases aligning to TRBD1. CDR3 size: 14 residues. V shed 0 bases and J 6 bases; nucleotides not matched to a gene: 3. Looked up from germline, CDR1 is SGHVS and CDR2 is FQNEAQ. Here the CDR3 DNA reads TGTGCCAGCAGCTTAGCAGGGACAGGGTCCGAGCAGTACTTC. Translation gives CASSLAGTGSEQYF.

The V gene is TRBV7-7, the J gene TRBJ2-7, with 9 bases fitting TRBD2. CDR1 is SSHAT, CDR2 FNYEAQ, per germline (reference sequence). Germline trimming cut 4 bases from V and 0 bases from J; bases unmatched to any gene: 4. The CDR3 totals 15 residues. The chain's CDR3 is CASSSKREVSYEQYF. The CDR3 DNA sequence: TGTGCCAGCAGCTCAAAGCGGGAGGTCTCCTACGAGCAGTACTTC. Looking up the rest from reference TRBV7-7 and TRBJ2-7 gives the full variable domain: GAGVSQSPRYKVTKRGQDVTLRCDPISSHATLYWYQQALGQGPEFLTYFNYEAQPDKSGLPSDRFSAERPEGSISTLTIQRTEQRDSAMYRCASSSKREVSYEQYFGPGTRLTVT.

The genes are TRBV4-3 and TRBJ2-7; a weak D match, TRBD2 (6 bases). This CDR3 has 13 residues. Per the germline V gene, CDR1 is LGHNA and CDR2 is YSLEER. V was shortened by 1 base and J by 7 bases, with 11 bases between the two germline ends. In nucleotides, the CDR3 is TGCGCCAGCAGCCAAGTACGGGGGATGGAGCAGTACTTC. It encodes CASSQVRGMEQYF.

The rearrangement links TRBV7-2 to TRBJ2-1, with D unclear. Trimming pared 2 bases from V and 10 bases from J, leaving 15 bases between. This CDR3 is built from 14 residues. CDR1 is SGHTA and CDR2 is FQGNSA in the germline V gene. The CDR3 DNA is TGTGCCAGCAGCTTACAGGCCCCATTTGTCGAGCAGTTCTTC. It encodes CASSLQAPFVEQFF. Variable domain in full (rest from reference TRBV7-2 and TRBJ2-1): GAGVSQSPSNKVTEKGKDVELRCDPISGHTALYWYRQSLGQGLEFLIYFQGNSAPDKSGLPSDRFSAERTGGSVSTLTIQRTQQEDSAVYLCASSLQAPFVEQFFGPGTRLTVL.

This clone was picked up one time. The chain links TRBV27 to TRBJ2-2; D is uncertain. Germline CDR1 and CDR2: MNHEY and SMNVEV (reference sequence). The CDR3 has 15 amino acids. The germline V and J ends were trimmed by 3 bases and 1 base, with 9 bases remaining between them. CDR3: CASSLRSVNTGELFF. CDR3 bases: TGTGCCAGCAGTTTGAGGTCGGTGAACACCGGGGAGCTGTTTTTT.

The chain recombines TRBV7-6 with TRBJ2-1; D possibly corresponds to TRBD1 (5 bases). The CDR3 is made up of 13 amino acids. Trimming cost V 5 bases and J 9 bases, with 14 bases left between them. Germline CDR1 and CDR2: SGHVS and FNYEAQ. The CDR3 DNA reads as TGTGCCAGCAGCCTTTCTAGGGGTACTGAGCAGTTCTTC. Translating gives CASSLSRGTEQFF. Variable domain in full (rest from reference TRBV7-6 and TRBJ2-1): GAGVSQSPRYKVTKRGQDVALRCDPISGHVSLYWYRQALGQGPEFLTYFNYEAQQDKSGLPNDRFSAERPEGSISTLTIQRTEQRDSAMYRCASSLSRGTEQFFGPGTRLTVL.

The chain uses TRBV27 and TRBJ2-1; a possible D gene is TRBD1 (6 bases). CDR3 size: 12 residues. V lost 5 bases and J lost 9, with 11 bases in between. Germline V lookup: CDR1 MNHEY, CDR2 SMNVEV (reference sequence). CDR3 DNA: TGTGCCAGCAGTCCAGGGGTGGGTGAGCAGTTCTTC. Translating it yields CASSPGVGEQFF.

This chain connects TRBV7-6 to TRBJ2-5, with D perhaps TRBD2 (7 bases). The CDR3 totals 15 residues. With 1 base removed from V and 5 bases from J, the gap between germline ends came to 14 bases. Germline values: CDR1 SGHVS, CDR2 FNYEAQ. CDR3 DNA sequence: TGTGCCAGCAGCTTAGAGACGGGGGGCGACGAGACCCAGTACTTC. Protein product: CASSLETGGDETQYF.

The chain carries TRBV5-3 and TRBJ1-2; 7 bases line up with TRBD1. TRBV5-3 is labeled an ORF, and its function is uncertain. V lost 5 bases and J lost 7; bases outside the gene matches: 14. There are 15 residues in the CDR3. CDR3 nucleotide sequence: TGTGCCAGAAGGAAGGGGGGTACAGGGGATTTTGGCTACACCTTC. Encoded protein: CARRKGGTGDFGYTF.

The chain combines TRBV27 with TRBJ1-6, with D perhaps matching TRBD1 (5 bases). CDR3 length: 16 residues. Germline V gives CDR1 MNHEY, CDR2 SMNVEV (reference sequence). V was cut by 2 bases and J by 1 base, with 9 bases left in between. The CDR3 spells CASSLGGGSYNSPLHF. In DNA, the CDR3 is TGTGCCAGCAGTTTAGGGGGAGGATCCTATAATTCACCCCTCCACTTT.

The rearrangement joins TRBV19 to TRBJ1-4; the D is unclear. The CDR3 has 14 amino acids. Trimming stripped 3 bases from V and 7 bases from J, with 12 bases between. Germline V gives CDR1 LNHDA, CDR2 SQIVND (reference sequence). The CDR3 sequence is CASSMDRRREKLFF. The CDR3 coding sequence is TGTGCCAGTAGTATGGACCGGAGGCGTGAAAAACTGTTTTTT.

CDR3 residues: CASSLEGVRRYGYTF. The DNA of the CDR3 is TGTGCCAGCAGCTTGGAGGGGGTCAGGAGGTATGGCTACACCTTC. V gene TRBV5-4 combines with J gene TRBJ1-2; D might be TRBD1 (6 bases). Trimming removed 0 bases from V and 5 bases from J, with 14 bases in between. CDR3 size: 15 residues. Germline lookup yields CDR1 SGHNT and CDR2 YYREEE (reference sequence).

J is TRBJ1-2 and V is TRBV5-4; D ambiguous. In germline, CDR1 is SGHNT, CDR2 YYREEE (reference sequence). The CDR3 is made up of 15 amino acids. V lost 0 bases and J 4 bases, leaving 13 bases between the germline ends. The CDR3 is CASSLEPTAVYGYTF. CDR3 coding DNA: TGTGCCAGCAGCTTGGAACCGACGGCGGTCTATGGCTACACCTTC.